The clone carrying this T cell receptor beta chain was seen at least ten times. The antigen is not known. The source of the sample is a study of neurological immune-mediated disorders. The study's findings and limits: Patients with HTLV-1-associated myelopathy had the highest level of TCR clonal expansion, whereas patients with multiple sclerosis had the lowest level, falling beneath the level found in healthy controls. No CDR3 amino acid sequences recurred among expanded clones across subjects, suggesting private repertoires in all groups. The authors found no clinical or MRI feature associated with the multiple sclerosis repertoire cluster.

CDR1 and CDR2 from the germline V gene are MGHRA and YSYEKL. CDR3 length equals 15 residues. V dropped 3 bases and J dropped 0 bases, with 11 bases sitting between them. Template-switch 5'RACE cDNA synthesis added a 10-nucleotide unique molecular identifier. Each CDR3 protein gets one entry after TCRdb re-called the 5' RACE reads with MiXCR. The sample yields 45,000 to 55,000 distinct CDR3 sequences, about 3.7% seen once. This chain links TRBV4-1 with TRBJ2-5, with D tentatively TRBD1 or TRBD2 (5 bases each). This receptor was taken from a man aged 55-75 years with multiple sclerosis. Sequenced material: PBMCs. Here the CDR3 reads CASSQVLGDQETQYF. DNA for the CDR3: TGCGCCAGCAGCCAGGTACTAGGGGACCAAGAGACCCAGTACTTC.